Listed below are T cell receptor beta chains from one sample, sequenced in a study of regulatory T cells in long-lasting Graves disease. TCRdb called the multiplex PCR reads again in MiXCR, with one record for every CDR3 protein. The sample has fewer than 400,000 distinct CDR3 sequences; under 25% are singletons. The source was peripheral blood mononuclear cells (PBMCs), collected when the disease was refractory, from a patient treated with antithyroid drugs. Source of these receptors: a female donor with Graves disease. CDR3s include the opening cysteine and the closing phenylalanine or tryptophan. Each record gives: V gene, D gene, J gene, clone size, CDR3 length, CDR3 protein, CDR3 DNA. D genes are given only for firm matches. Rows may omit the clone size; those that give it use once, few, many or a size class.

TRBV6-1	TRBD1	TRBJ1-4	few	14	CASRRTGADEKLFF	TGTGCCAGCAGACGGACAGGAGCGGATGAAAAACTGTTTTTT
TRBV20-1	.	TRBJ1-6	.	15	CSARLQSSYNSPLHF	TGCAGTGCTAGATTACAGAGCTCCTATAATTCACCCCTCCACTTT
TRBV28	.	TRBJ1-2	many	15	CASSLPGDWPSGYTF	TGTGCCAGCAGTTTACCTGGGGACTGGCCTAGTGGCTACACCTTC
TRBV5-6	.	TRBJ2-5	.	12	CASLPNQETQYF	TGTGCCAGCCTCCCCAACCAAGAGACCCAGTACTTC
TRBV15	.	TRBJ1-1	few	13	CATSRDVWTEAFF	TGTGCCACCAGCAGAGATGTTTGGACTGAAGCTTTCTTT
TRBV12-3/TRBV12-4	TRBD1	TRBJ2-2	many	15	CASTPRTGGLGELFF	TGTGCCAGCACTCCTCGGACAGGGGGGCTCGGGGAGCTGTTTTTT
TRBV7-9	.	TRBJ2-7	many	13	CASSFAVGDEQYF	TGTGCCAGCAGTTTCGCGGTCGGAGACGAGCAGTACTTC
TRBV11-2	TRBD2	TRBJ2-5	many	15	CASSLRAGKEETQYF	TGTGCCAGCAGCCTACGAGCGGGGAAGGAAGAGACCCAGTACTTC
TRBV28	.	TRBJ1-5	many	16	CASSLGGRGPDQPQHF	TGTGCCAGCAGTTTGGGGGGCAGAGGGCCGGATCAGCCCCAGCATTTT
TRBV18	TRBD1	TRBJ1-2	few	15	CASSPLTGYNYGYTF	TGTGCCAGCTCACCGTTGACAGGGTACAACTATGGCTACACCTTC
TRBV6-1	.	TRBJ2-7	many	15	CASSEAWTQTYEQYF	TGTGCCAGCAGTGAAGCGTGGACTCAAACCTACGAGCAGTACTTC
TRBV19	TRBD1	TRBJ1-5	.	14	CASAGLGGFQPQHF	TGTGCCAGTGCAGGCTTAGGGGGCTTTCAGCCCCAGCATTTT
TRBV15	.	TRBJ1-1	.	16	CATSRPRRGLNTEAFF	TGTGCCACCAGCAGACCTCGCCGGGGGTTGAACACTGAAGCTTTCTTT
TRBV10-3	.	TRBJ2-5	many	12	CAIGRGPETQYF	TGTGCCATCGGAAGAGGTCCAGAGACCCAGTACTTC
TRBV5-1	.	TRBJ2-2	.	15	CASSLDGGGTGELFF	TGCGCCAGCAGCCTGGACGGGGGAGGTACCGGGGAGCTGTTTTTT
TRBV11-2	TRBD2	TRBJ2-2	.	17	CASSLGLAGGDTGELFF	TGTGCCAGCAGCTTGGGCCTAGCGGGAGGGGACACCGGGGAGCTGTTTTTT
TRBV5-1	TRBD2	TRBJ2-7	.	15	CASSQREGPSYEQYF	TGCGCCAGCAGCCAGCGGGAGGGCCCCTCCTACGAGCAGTACTTC
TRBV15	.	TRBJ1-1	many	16	CATSRVVGQGITEAFF	TGTGCCACCAGCAGAGTGGTAGGGCAGGGGATCACTGAAGCTTTCTTT
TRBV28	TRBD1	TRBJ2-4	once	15	CASSQTGVAENIQYF	TGTGCCAGCAGCCAAACAGGGGTAGCCGAAAACATTCAGTACTTC
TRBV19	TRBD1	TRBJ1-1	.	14	CASNPDRGYTEAFF	TGTGCCAGTAACCCGGACAGGGGGTACACTGAAGCTTTCTTT
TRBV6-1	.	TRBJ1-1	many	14	CASNTQIENTEAFF	TGTGCCAGCAACACACAGATAGAGAACACTGAAGCTTTCTTT
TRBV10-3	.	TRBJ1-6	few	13	CAISDPGNRPLHF	TGTGCCATCAGTGACCCCGGAAATCGGCCCCTCCACTTT
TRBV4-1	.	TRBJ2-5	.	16	CASSQVGLGGGETQYF	TGCGCCAGCAGCCAAGTGGGTTTAGGGGGAGGGGAGACCCAGTACTTC
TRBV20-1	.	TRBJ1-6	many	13	CSASSGGDSPLHF	TGCAGTGCTAGCTCGGGAGGCGATTCACCCCTCCACTTT
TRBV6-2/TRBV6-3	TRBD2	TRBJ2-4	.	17	CASSTAPLAGAQNFRYF	TGTGCCAGCAGTACTGCCCCCCTAGCGGGAGCGCAAAATTTTCGGTACTTC
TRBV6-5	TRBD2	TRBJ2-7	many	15	CASSYDSGSPYEQYF	TGTGCCAGCAGTTACGATAGCGGGAGCCCCTACGAGCAGTACTTC
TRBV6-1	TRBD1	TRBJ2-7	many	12	CASGGTGNEQYF	TGTGCCAGCGGGGGGACAGGGAACGAGCAGTACTTC
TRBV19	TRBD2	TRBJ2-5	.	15	CASSMGTSEPETQYF	TGTGCCAGTAGTATGGGGACTAGCGAGCCGGAGACCCAGTACTTC
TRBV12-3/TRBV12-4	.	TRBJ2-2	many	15	CASSFSQGRAGELFF	TGTGCCAGCAGTTTTAGTCAGGGGAGGGCCGGGGAGCTGTTTTTT
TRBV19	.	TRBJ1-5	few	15	CATKRGGSSNQPQHF	TGTGCCACTAAGAGAGGGGGGTCTAGCAATCAGCCCCAGCATTTT
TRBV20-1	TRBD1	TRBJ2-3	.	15	CSAARDSKGADTQYF	TGCAGTGCTGCCCGGGACAGCAAAGGAGCAGATACGCAGTATTTT
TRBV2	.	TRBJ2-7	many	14	CASSRDISSYEQYF	TGTGCCAGCAGTCGGGACATCAGCTCCTACGAGCAGTACTTC
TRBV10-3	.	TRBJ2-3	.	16	CAISESSPGGEDTQYF	TGTGCCATCAGTGAGTCGAGTCCCGGGGGCGAAGATACGCAGTATTTT
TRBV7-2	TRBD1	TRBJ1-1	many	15	CASSFTGGANTEAFF	TGTGCCAGCAGCTTCACAGGGGGGGCGAACACTGAAGCTTTCTTT
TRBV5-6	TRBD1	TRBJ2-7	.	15	CASSYPGTDYYEQYF	TGTGCCAGCAGCTATCCCGGGACAGACTACTACGAGCAGTACTTC
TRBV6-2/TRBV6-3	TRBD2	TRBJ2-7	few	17	CASSYPVTSGTVYEQYF	TGTGCCAGCAGTTACCCAGTGACTAGCGGGACGGTCTACGAGCAGTACTTC
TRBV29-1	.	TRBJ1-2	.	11	CSVKANYGYTF	TGCAGCGTTAAAGCTAACTATGGCTACACCTTC
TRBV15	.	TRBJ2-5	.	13	CATGTGYQETQYF	TGTGCCACCGGCACAGGGTACCAAGAGACCCAGTACTTC
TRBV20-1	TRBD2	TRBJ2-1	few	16	CSAREASGRPYNEQFF	TGCAGTGCTAGAGAGGCTAGCGGACGTCCCTACAATGAGCAGTTCTTC
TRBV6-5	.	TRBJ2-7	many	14	CASSYTRQVYEQYF	TGTGCCAGCAGTTACACGCGACAGGTCTACGAGCAGTACTTC
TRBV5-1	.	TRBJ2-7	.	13	CASSLGQSREQYF	TGCGCCAGCAGCCTGGGCCAGTCCAGGGAGCAGTACTTC
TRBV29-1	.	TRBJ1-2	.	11	CSVRLDYGYTF	TGCAGCGTGAGACTTGACTATGGCTACACCTTC
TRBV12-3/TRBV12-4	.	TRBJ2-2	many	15	CASRPGTAETGELFF	TGTGCCAGCAGGCCCGGGACCGCTGAGACCGGGGAGCTGTTTTTT
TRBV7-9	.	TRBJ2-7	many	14	CASSSDMKIYEQYF	TGTGCCAGCAGCTCAGACATGAAAATCTACGAGCAGTACTTC
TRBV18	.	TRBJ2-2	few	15	CASSPRHLNTGELFF	TGTGCCAGCTCGCCACGACACCTCAACACCGGGGAGCTGTTTTTT
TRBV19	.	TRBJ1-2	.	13	CASSMTETVGYTF	TGTGCCAGTAGTATGACCGAGACAGTCGGATACACCTTC
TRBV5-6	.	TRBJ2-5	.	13	CASTWGNGETQYF	TGTGCCAGCACTTGGGGGAATGGGGAGACCCAGTACTTC
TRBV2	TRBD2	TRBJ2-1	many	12	CASSEWGGRGFF	TGTGCCAGCAGTGAATGGGGCGGGAGAGGGTTCTTC
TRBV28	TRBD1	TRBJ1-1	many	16	CASSPGGIEVRPEAFF	TGTGCCAGCAGCCCAGGGGGAATCGAAGTGCGCCCTGAAGCTTTCTTT
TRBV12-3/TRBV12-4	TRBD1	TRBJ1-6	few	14	CASNIQGYNSPLHF	TGTGCCAGCAACATACAGGGGTATAATTCACCCCTCCACTTT
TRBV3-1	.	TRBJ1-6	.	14	CASSQDWSNSPLHF	TGTGCCAGCAGCCAAGATTGGAGCAATTCACCCCTCCACTTT
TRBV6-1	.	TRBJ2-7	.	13	CASLSDGFYEQYF	TGTGCCAGCCTTAGTGACGGCTTCTACGAGCAGTACTTC
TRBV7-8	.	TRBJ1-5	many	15	CASSSGPGVGQPQHF	TGTGCCAGCAGCTCCGGACCAGGGGTAGGTCAGCCCCAGCATTTT
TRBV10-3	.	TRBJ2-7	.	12	CAIRGGDYEQYF	TGTGCCATCAGAGGGGGGGACTACGAGCAGTACTTC
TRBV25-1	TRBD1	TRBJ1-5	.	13	CASSEHQGVIQHF	TGTGCCAGCAGTGAACATCAGGGGGTGATTCAGCATTTT